A single sample gave rise to the 9 T cell receptor beta chains below, sequenced in a study of cytomegalovirus exposure and HLA in healthy donors. Researchers ran the PCR with 60 Vbeta and 13 Jbeta primers. The data were produced by immunoSEQ multiplex PCR, yet TCRdb's version contains in-frame clones alone and is incomplete. The sample shows about 160,000 clones, 81% of them seen only once. Material for sequencing was PBMCs. The source of these receptors is a woman between 45 and 65 years old in good health and CMV-seronegative.

This clone is a singleton in its sample. The genes are TRBV27 and TRBJ1-3; perhaps TRBD1 as D (5 bases). Trimming removed 9 bases from V and 1 base from J, with 7 bases in between. The CDR3 is made up of 12 amino acids. Germline V gene data show CDR1 as MNHEY and CDR2 as SMNVEV (reference sequence). The CDR3 region is CASRGSGNTIYF. In nucleotides, the CDR3 is TGTGCCAGTCGGGGGTCTGGAAACACCATATATTTT.

The J gene is TRBJ1-1, the V gene TRBV19; D is perhaps TRBD1 (6 bases). The CDR3 covers 14 residues. Germline values: CDR1 LNHDA, CDR2 SQIVND (reference sequence). Trimming cost V 5 bases and J 4 bases, with 14 bases left between them. Here the CDR3 DNA reads TGTGCCAGTAGTCCTTCGACAGGAGCCACTGAAGCTTTCTTT. Its translation: CASSPSTGATEAFF.

This rearrangement joins TRBV6-1 to TRBJ2-2, with 7 bases fitting TRBD1. The trim removed 4 bases at V and 3 bases at J, leaving 2 bases unmatched. The V gene's germline CDR1 is MNHNS and CDR2 SASEGT. The CDR3 sequence is 14 residues long. The CDR3 region has the DNA TGTGCCAGCAGTGGACAGGGCGACACCGGGGAGCTGTTTTTT. It specifies CASSGQGDTGELFF.

This clone has a handful of counts. The gene calls are TRBV7-9 and TRBJ2-1, with 14 nucleotides matching TRBD2. The CDR3 runs to 17 residues. With 5 bases clipped from V and 7 bases from J, the junction kept 10 bases outside the gene matches. The germline V gene has CDR1 SEHNR and CDR2 FQNEAQ (reference sequence). The CDR3 sequence is CASSPIPGLAGVNEQFF. For the CDR3, the DNA is TGTGCCAGCAGCCCTATCCCGGGACTAGCGGGAGTTAATGAGCAGTTCTTC.

The chain has TRBV7-6 and TRBJ1-2, with TRBD1 as a possible D gene (6 bases). Germline CDR1 reads SGHVS; CDR2 reads FNYEAQ. V was clipped by 0 bases and J by 4 bases, with 9 bases between them. The CDR3 sequence is 14 residues long. CDR3 protein: CASSLAVGGYGYTF. DNA for the CDR3: TGTGCCAGCAGCTTAGCGGTAGGGGGCTATGGCTACACCTTC.

This chain joins TRBV7-2 and TRBJ2-1; 7 nucleotides match TRBD1. V shed 0 bases and J 6 bases; nucleotides not matched to a gene: 5. Germline-derived CDR1 and CDR2 are SGHTA and FQGNSA. This CDR3 spans 15 amino acids. The CDR3 region has the DNA TGTGCCAGCAGCTTAGCCCAGGGGGTCCGCAATGAGCAGTTCTTC. As protein: CASSLAQGVRNEQFF.

The chain links TRBV10-3 to TRBJ2-1; D may be TRBD2 (6 bases). Germline CDR1 ENHRY, CDR2 SYGVKD. The CDR3 is made up of 18 amino acids. The V gene lost 0 bases and the J gene lost 1 base, with 16 bases spanning the gap. The CDR3 bases are TGTGCCATCAGTGAGTCTTTGGTAGCGGCCCCTTCCTACAATGAGCAGTTCTTC. This gives the protein CAISESLVAAPSYNEQFF.

The rearrangement links TRBV6-6 to TRBJ1-1, with 7 nucleotides matching TRBD1. The CDR3 runs to 13 residues. CDR1 is MNHNY and CDR2 is SVGAGI in the germline V gene (reference sequence). V shed 8 bases, J shed 4 bases, and the junction held 7 bases outside the gene matches. DNA for the CDR3: TGTGCCAGCCAACAGGGGAAAGGCACTGAAGCTTTCTTT. Its protein is CASQQGKGTEAFF.

A few counts support this clone. The CDR3 protein is CAIRLAGGEYNEQFF. In DNA form, the CDR3 reads TGTGCCATTAGGCTAGCGGGAGGGGAGTACAATGAGCAGTTCTTC. This sequence joins TRBV10-3 and TRBJ2-1; 12 bases map to TRBD2. Germline V CDR1 and CDR2: ENHRY, SYGVKD. V lost 9 bases to trimming and J lost 4 bases; unmatched junction nucleotides: 7. The CDR3 spans 15 residues.